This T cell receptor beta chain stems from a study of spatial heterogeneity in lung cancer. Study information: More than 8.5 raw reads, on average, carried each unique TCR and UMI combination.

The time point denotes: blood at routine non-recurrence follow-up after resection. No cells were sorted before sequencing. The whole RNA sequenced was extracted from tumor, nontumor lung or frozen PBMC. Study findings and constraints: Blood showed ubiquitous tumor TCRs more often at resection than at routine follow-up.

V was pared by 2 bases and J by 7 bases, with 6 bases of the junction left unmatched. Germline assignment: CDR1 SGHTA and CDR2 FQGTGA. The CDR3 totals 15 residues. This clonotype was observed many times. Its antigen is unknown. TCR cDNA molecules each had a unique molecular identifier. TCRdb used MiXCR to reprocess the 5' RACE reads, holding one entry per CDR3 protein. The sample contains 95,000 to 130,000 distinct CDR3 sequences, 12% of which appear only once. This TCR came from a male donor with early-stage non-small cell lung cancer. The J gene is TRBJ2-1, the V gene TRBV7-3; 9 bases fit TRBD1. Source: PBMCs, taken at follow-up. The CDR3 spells CASSLETGGSNEQFF. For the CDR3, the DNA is TGTGCCAGCAGCTTAGAGACAGGGGGAAGTAATGAGCAGTTCTTC.